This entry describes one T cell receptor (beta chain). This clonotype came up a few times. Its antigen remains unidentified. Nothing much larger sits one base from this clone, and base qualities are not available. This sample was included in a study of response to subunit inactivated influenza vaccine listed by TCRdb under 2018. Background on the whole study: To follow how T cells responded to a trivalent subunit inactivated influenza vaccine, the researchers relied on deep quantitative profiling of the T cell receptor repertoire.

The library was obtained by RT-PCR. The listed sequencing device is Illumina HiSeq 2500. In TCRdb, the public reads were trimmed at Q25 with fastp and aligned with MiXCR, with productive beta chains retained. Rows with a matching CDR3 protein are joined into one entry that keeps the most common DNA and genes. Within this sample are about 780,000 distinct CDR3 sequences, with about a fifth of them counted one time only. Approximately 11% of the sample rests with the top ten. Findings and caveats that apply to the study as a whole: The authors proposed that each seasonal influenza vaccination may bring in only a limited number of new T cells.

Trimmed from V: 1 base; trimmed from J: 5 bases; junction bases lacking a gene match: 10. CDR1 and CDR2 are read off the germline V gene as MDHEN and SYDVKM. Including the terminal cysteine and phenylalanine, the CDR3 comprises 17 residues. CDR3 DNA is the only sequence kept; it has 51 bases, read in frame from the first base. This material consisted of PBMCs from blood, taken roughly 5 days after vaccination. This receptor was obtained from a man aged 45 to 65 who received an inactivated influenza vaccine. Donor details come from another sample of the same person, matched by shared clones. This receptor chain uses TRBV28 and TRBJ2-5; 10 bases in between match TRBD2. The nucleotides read TGTGCCAGCAGTTTATCCTGGACTAGCGGAGGGGGGGAGACCCAGTACTTC. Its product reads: CASSLSWTSGGGETQYF.